One sample yielded the 8 T cell receptor beta chains listed below, sequenced in a study of Graves' ophthalmopathy and Graves' hyperthyroidism. Transcripts of RNA were the source for amplifying TCR beta CDR3 regions. Following a first-round RT-PCR that used HTBI primers, a second-round multiplex PCR was carried out. TCRdb re-called the multiplex PCR reads through MiXCR, storing one row per CDR3 protein. This table has over 500,000 distinct CDR3 sequences, 20% to 25% appearing once. Sequencing used peripheral blood. These receptors all stem from a woman under 30 with stable Graves' hyperthyroidism. Some clones in this sample may be carry-over from other donors' samples.

This clonotype appeared many times. The chain uses TRBV12-3 or TRBV12-4 and TRBJ2-2, with D unclear. The CDR3 spans 13 residues. Trimming removed 2 bases at V and 3 bases at J, with 4 bases between. The CDR3 spells CASSLSYTGELFF. In nucleotides, the CDR3 is TGTGCCAGCAGTTTAAGTTACACCGGGGAGCTGTTTTTT.

This clonotype was counted many times. The CDR3 sequence is CASRAELAKNIQYF. CDR3 coding DNA: TGTGCCAGCAGAGCGGAACTAGCCAAAAACATTCAGTACTTC. The J gene is TRBJ2-4, the V gene TRBV2, with a tentative D call TRBD2 (5 bases). CDR1 and CDR2 (germline): SNHLY, FYNNEI. Trimming removed 6 bases at V and 0 bases at J, with 9 bases between. This CDR3 spans 14 amino acids.

This clonotype has ten or more counts. The gene calls are TRBV12-3 or TRBV12-4 and TRBJ2-7, with D possibly matching TRBD2 (5 bases). The CDR3 has 14 amino acids. Trimming took off 1 base at V and 2 bases at J, with 9 bases between the two ends. CDR3 loop: CASSLGEGTYEQYF. In DNA form, the CDR3 reads TGTGCCAGCAGTTTAGGAGAGGGAACCTACGAGCAGTACTTC.

This clonotype was recorded a few times. V is TRBV19 and J is TRBJ1-1, with TRBD1 as a possible D gene (5 bases). The CDR3 contains 17 residues. Looked up from germline, CDR1 is LNHDA and CDR2 is SQIVND (reference sequence). V gave up 7 bases and J gave up 1 base, with 22 bases separating them. CDR3 in amino acids: CASTRGKIDSKNTEAFF. CDR3 DNA: TGTGCCAGTACGCGGGGGAAAATAGATTCGAAGAACACTGAAGCTTTCTTT.

This clonotype was seen ten or more times. An end of the junction differs from the germline gene, which may be a read error. This chain links TRBV6-5 with TRBJ1-5, with D uncertain. The CDR3 is 13 residues long. CDR1 and CDR2 from the germline V gene are MNHEY and SVGAGI. CDR3 coding DNA: TGTGCCAGCAGTGACTCGAGGAATCAGCCCCAGCATTTT. It encodes CASSDSRNQPQHF.

This clonotype was seen at least ten times. This chain connects TRBV12-3 or TRBV12-4 to TRBJ2-7; D may be TRBD2 (6 bases). The CDR3 length is 15 residues. V was cut by 5 bases and J by 0 bases, with 14 bases left in between. CDR3 region: CASSPGSGRSYEQYF. The CDR3 bases are TGTGCCAGCAGTCCCGGTAGCGGACGCTCCTACGAGCAGTACTTC.

Ten or more counts support this clonotype. This rearrangement joins TRBV12-3 or TRBV12-4 to TRBJ1-6; D is undetermined. The V gene lost 7 bases and the J gene lost 7 bases, with 17 bases spanning the gap. This CDR3 contains 15 residues. The CDR3 spells CASTLEGGANSPLHF. The CDR3 region has the DNA TGTGCCAGCACCCTCGAGGGCGGCGCAAATTCACCCCTCCACTTT.

This clonotype was counted between two and nine times. V gene TRBV15 combines with J gene TRBJ1-1; TRBD1 might be the D (5 bases). The V gene's germline CDR1 is LNHNV and CDR2 YYDKDF (reference sequence). Trimming stripped 3 bases from V and 8 bases from J, with 19 bases between. This CDR3 spans 15 amino acids. The DNA of the CDR3 is TGTGCCACCAGCAGGGAGCTGTGGGGGAGGAAAGAAGCTTTCTTT. Protein: CATSRELWGRKEAFF.